These 5 T cell receptor beta chains were sequenced from one sample in a study of T-cell memory formation after mild COVID-19. TCRdb fed the 5' RACE reads into MiXCR, producing one record per CDR3 protein. There are 110,000 to 150,000 distinct CDR3 sequences in the sample; around 27% occur only once, and approximately 24% lies in the top ten. Sequenced input: PBMCs or a T cell subset sorted from them (not recorded which). These receptors came from an adult woman who had mild COVID-19 (a few samples of this study predate the infection). Cell type and time point are not known.

The chain uses TRBV23-1 and TRBJ1-5, with 9 bases fitting TRBD1. TRBV23-1 is assigned to the ORF class and has an uncertain function. J gave up 4 bases and V 9 bases, and 7 bases lay outside the gene matches. The CDR3 extends over 14 amino acids. The CDR3 DNA is TGCGCCAGACCGTGCGACAGGGGGAATCAGCCCCAGCATTTT. Protein: CARPCDRGNQPQHF.

The rearrangement joins TRBV4-1 to TRBJ1-2; D possibly corresponds to TRBD1 (6 bases). Germline-derived CDR1 and CDR2 are MGHRA and YSYEKL. The V and J ends lost 1 base and 5 bases respectively, with 17 bases between them. The CDR3 consists of 16 residues. The CDR3 protein is CASSQVRTASGYGYTF. CDR3 in DNA: TGCGCCAGCAGCCAAGTGAGGACAGCCTCGGGGTATGGCTACACCTTC.

The chain couples TRBV3-1 to TRBJ1-3; D call uncertain. Per the germline V gene, CDR1 is LGHDT and CDR2 is YNNKEL (reference sequence). This CDR3 spans 14 amino acids. V lost 1 base and J 8 bases, leaving 12 bases between the germline ends. CDR3 loop: CASSQGRDLDTIYF. The DNA of the CDR3 is TGTGCCAGCAGCCAAGGCAGAGACCTTGACACCATATATTTT.

This clonotype has a single count. The V and J genes are TRBV2 and TRBJ2-7, with D unresolved. The CDR3 consists of 13 residues. V lost 5 bases and J lost 2, with 10 bases in between. Germline-derived CDR1 and CDR2 are SNHLY and FYNNEI. Here the CDR3 reads CASSYGPPYEQYF. CDR3 nucleotide sequence: TGTGCCAGCAGTTATGGGCCTCCCTACGAGCAGTACTTC.

This clonotype has more than one count but fewer than ten. The genes are TRBV7-8 and TRBJ2-2, with unresolved D. This CDR3 is 17 amino acids long. V was pared by 10 bases and J by 1 base, with 22 bases between. Germline CDR1 SGHVS, CDR2 FQNEAQ. The CDR3 DNA reads TGTGCCAACCCCCAGGACCGAGACGCCTTGAACACCGGGGAGCTGTTTTTT. It specifies CANPQDRDALNTGELFF.